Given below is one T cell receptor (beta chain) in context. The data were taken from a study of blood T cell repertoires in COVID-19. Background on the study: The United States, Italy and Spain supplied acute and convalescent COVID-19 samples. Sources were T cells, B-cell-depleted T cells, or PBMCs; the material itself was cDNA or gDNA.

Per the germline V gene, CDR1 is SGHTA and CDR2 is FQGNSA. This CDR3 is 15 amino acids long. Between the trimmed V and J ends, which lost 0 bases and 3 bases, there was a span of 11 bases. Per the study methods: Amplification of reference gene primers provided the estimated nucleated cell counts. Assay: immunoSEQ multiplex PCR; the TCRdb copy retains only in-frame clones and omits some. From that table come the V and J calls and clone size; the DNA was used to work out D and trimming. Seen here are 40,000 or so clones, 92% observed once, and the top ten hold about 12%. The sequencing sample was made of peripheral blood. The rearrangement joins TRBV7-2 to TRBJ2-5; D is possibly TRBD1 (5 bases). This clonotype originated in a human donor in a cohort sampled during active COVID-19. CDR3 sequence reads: CASSLAKGLKETQYF. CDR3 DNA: TGTGCCAGCAGCTTAGCGAAGGGGCTAAAAGAGACCCAGTACTTC.